Presented here are 19 T cell receptor beta chains from one specimen sequenced in a study of T cell repertoires in cytomegalovirus infection. These receptors are not linked to any known antigen. MiXCR, applied by TCRdb to the reads, yields one record per CDR3 protein. The sample lists hundreds of thousands of distinct CDR3 sequences, roughly a third seen once, with roughly 18% in the top ten. The sample consisted of cultured PBMCs, taken from culture after CMV antigen stimulation. The source of these receptors is a human donor in good health (CMV status not recorded). Some clones in this sample may be carry-over from other donors' samples.

The chain is built from TRBV2 and TRBJ2-3, with 9 bases lining up with TRBD1. The length of the CDR3 is 15 residues. Germline CDR1 reads SNHLY; CDR2 reads FYNNEI. V lost 2 bases and J lost 3; bases outside the gene matches: 3. CDR3 in amino acids: CASSETGGRTDTQYF. Written as DNA, the CDR3 is TGTGCCAGCAGTGAAACAGGGGGCAGAACAGATACGCAGTATTTT. The full variable domain, its missing parts supplied by reference TRBV2 and TRBJ2-3, is EPEVTQTPSHQVTQMGQEVILRCVPISNHLYFYWYRQILGQKVEFLVSFYNNEISEKSEIFDDQFSVERPDGSNFTLKIRSTKLEDSAMYFCASSETGGRTDTQYFGPGTRLTVL.

The chain recombines TRBV9 with TRBJ1-4; D not certain. Trimming shortened V by 0 bases and J by 14 bases, and 14 bases separated the two germline ends. This CDR3 is built from 13 residues. Germline V lookup: CDR1 SGDLS, CDR2 YYNGEE. CDR3 amino acids: CASSVGGVGTLFF. CDR3 coding DNA: TGTGCCAGCAGCGTAGGGGGAGTGGGTACCCTGTTTTTT. The entire variable domain, with the rest obtained from reference TRBV9 and TRBJ1-4, is as follows: DSGVTQTPKHLITATGQRVTLRCSPRSGDLSVYWYQQSLDQGLQFLIQYYNGEERAKGNILERFSAQQFPDLHSELNLSSLELGDSALYFCASSVGGVGTLFFGSGTQLSVL.

The chain joins TRBV2 to TRBJ1-1; the match to TRBD1 covers 7 bases. V lost 8 bases and J lost 1; bases outside the gene matches: 4. The CDR3 is 13 amino acids. Germline CDR1 and CDR2: SNHLY and FYNNEI. The CDR3 coding sequence is TGTGCCAGCGAACAGGGGCCGAACACTGAAGCTTTCTTT. Amino acid sequence: CASEQGPNTEAFF.

The rearrangement links TRBV10-3 to TRBJ1-2, with D maybe TRBD1 (5 bases). There are 14 residues in the CDR3. From germline, CDR1 is ENHRY and CDR2 SYGVKD. Trimming removed 0 bases from V and 2 bases from J, with 7 bases in between. The CDR3: CAISESRQNYGYTF. The CDR3 DNA reads TGTGCCATCAGTGAGTCGAGACAGAACTATGGCTACACCTTC.

The rearrangement joins TRBV11-2 to TRBJ2-3; 13 nucleotides align to TRBD2. The CDR3 covers 15 residues. In germline, CDR1 is SGHAT, CDR2 FQNNGV. The J segment lost 4 bases and the V segment lost 8 bases, leaving 6 bases of the junction unmatched. CDR3 amino acids: CASGLGTSGADTQYF. CDR3 DNA: TGTGCCAGCGGATTAGGGACTAGCGGGGCAGATACGCAGTATTTT.

This clonotype has a single count. The chain couples TRBV6-5 to TRBJ1-4; tentative D call: TRBD1 (5 bases). Germline CDR1 is MNHEY and CDR2 is SVGAGI. The CDR3 contains 14 residues. V dropped 5 bases and J dropped 8 bases, with 15 bases sitting between them. The DNA for the CDR3 is TGTGCCAGCAGTACTTCAGGGTTGGACGAAAAACTGTTTTTT. This sequence encodes CASSTSGLDEKLFF.

This rearrangement joins TRBV7-2 to TRBJ2-1; D is ambiguous. This CDR3 has 13 residues. Germline assignment: CDR1 SGHTA and CDR2 FQGNSA. The V and J ends lost 0 bases and 9 bases respectively, with 9 bases between them. The CDR3 region is CASSLAWVGEQFF. The CDR3 nucleotides read TGTGCCAGCAGCTTAGCGTGGGTCGGTGAGCAGTTCTTC.

The CDR3 nucleotides read TGTGCCAGCAGCTTAGGGGGGGGGGGAGAAGAGACCCAGTACTTC. Its translation is CASSLGGGGEETQYF. V and J are TRBV7-8 and TRBJ2-5; 7 nucleotides match TRBD2. CDR1 SGHVS and CDR2 FQNEAQ come from the germline V gene. The CDR3 sequence is 15 residues long. The ends lost 1 base at V and 3 bases at J; junction bases unmatched: 5.

This clonotype showed up just a few times. The genes are TRBV6-1 and TRBJ2-5; D ambiguous. V was shortened by 2 bases and J by 4 bases, with 11 bases between the two germline ends. This CDR3 spans 14 amino acids. Germline V lookup: CDR1 MNHNS, CDR2 SASEGT. Written as DNA, the CDR3 is TGTGCCAGCAGTGAAACCCCCCTAGGAGAGACCCAGTACTTC. Its translation is CASSETPLGETQYF.

The V call is TRBV7-8, the J call TRBJ2-1; no clear D gene. CDR3 length: 13 amino acids. Germline CDR1 is SGHVS and CDR2 is FQNEAQ. V was pared by 5 bases and J by 7 bases, with 12 bases between. The CDR3 here is CASSPDLGNEQFF. The CDR3 bases are TGTGCCAGCAGCCCGGACCTAGGGAATGAGCAGTTCTTC.

This clonotype was seen just once. This chain links TRBV12-3 or TRBV12-4 with TRBJ1-6; no reliable D call. This CDR3 is 13 amino acids long. The V end lost 0 bases, the J end lost 10 bases, and 7 bases lay between the germline ends. In DNA, the CDR3 is TGTGCCAGCAGTTTAGCGGTAAAATCACCCCTCCACTTT. Residues: CASSLAVKSPLHF.

This chain joins TRBV7-9 and TRBJ2-5; D gene unclear. Trimming left V 1 base short and J 7 bases short, with 10 bases between. CDR3 length: 13 residues. The germline V gene has CDR1 SEHNR and CDR2 FQNEAQ (reference sequence). The CDR3 nucleotides are TGTGCCAGCAGCTTAGGGATTCGAGTGACCCAGTACTTC. This gives the protein CASSLGIRVTQYF.

V gene TRBV12-3 or TRBV12-4 combines with J gene TRBJ2-4, with D tentatively TRBD2 (5 bases). The CDR3 totals 21 residues. V lost 6 bases to trimming and J lost 0 bases, with 30 bases between them. The CDR3 region is CASRNWGGSLAQPIAKNIQYF. The CDR3 coding sequence is TGTGCCAGCAGAAACTGGGGTGGAAGTCTAGCTCAGCCGATAGCCAAAAACATTCAGTACTTC.

This clonotype was observed a handful of times. This rearrangement joins TRBV12-5 to TRBJ2-1; perhaps TRBD1 as D (5 bases). The CDR3 has 15 amino acids. Germline V gene lookup returns CDR1 LGHNT and CDR2 FRNRAP. Trimming left V 5 bases short and J 0 bases short, with 11 bases between. The CDR3 loop is CASGDSVNSYNEQFF. The CDR3 region has the DNA TGTGCTAGTGGTGACAGCGTTAACTCCTACAATGAGCAGTTCTTC.

V usage is TRBV11-2 and J usage is TRBJ2-7; 11 nucleotides match TRBD2. After removal of 5 bases from V and 3 bases from J, the junction contained 6 bases not matched to a gene. The CDR3 is 15 residues long. Germline CDR1 is SGHAT and CDR2 is FQNNGV. CDR3 protein: CASSVPGLADYEQYF. CDR3 coding DNA: TGTGCCAGCAGCGTGCCGGGACTAGCGGACTACGAGCAGTACTTC.

This clonotype was counted only a few times. The genes are TRBV11-2 and TRBJ1-5; unclear D gene. The CDR3 runs 15 residues. Germline loops: CDR1 SGHAT, CDR2 FQNNGV. Trimming left V 5 bases short and J 4 bases short, with 15 bases between. The CDR3 loop reads CASSQSYGLNQPQHF. DNA for the CDR3: TGTGCCAGCAGCCAATCCTACGGACTAAATCAGCCCCAGCATTTT.

The chain is built from TRBV27 and TRBJ1-6; 8 positions match TRBD1. Trimming removed 5 bases from V and 7 bases from J; junction bases left unmatched: 4. This CDR3 is built from 14 residues. Germline V gene sequence: CDR1 MNHEY, CDR2 SMNVEV (reference sequence). CDR3 bases: TGTGCCAGCAGTGTACAGGGGGTGAATTCACCCCTCCACTTT. It is translated as CASSVQGVNSPLHF.

In this sample, this clonotype turned up a few times. This chain links TRBV9 with TRBJ1-6; D not resolved. The length of the CDR3 is 16 residues. The V end lost 3 bases, the J end lost 0 bases, and 10 bases lay between the germline ends. Germline CDR1 reads SGDLS; CDR2 reads YYNGEE. For the CDR3, the DNA is TGTGCCAGCAGCGCCTTTGGAAGCTCCTATAATTCACCCCTCCACTTT. Translated: CASSAFGSSYNSPLHF.

This clonotype was seen a few times. The rearrangement joins TRBV6-2 or TRBV6-3 to TRBJ1-2; D not resolved. CDR1 is MNHEY, CDR2 SVGEGT, per germline. CDR3 length: 11 amino acids. The V gene lost 6 bases and the J gene lost 8 bases, with 10 bases spanning the gap. Written as DNA, the CDR3 is TGTGCCAGCAGCCGTCGAGACGGCTACACCTTC. Its protein product is CASSRRDGYTF.